The rows below give T cell receptor beta chains drawn from one sample of a study of blood T cell repertoires in COVID-19. The protocol was immunoSEQ multiplex PCR, while the TCRdb copy is restricted to in-frame clones and leaves out a portion. The profile covers 220,000 or so clones, with 89% appearing a single time and about 6.3% taken by the ten largest. Specimen: peripheral blood. These receptors were taken from a man aged 55 to 69 who had recovered from COVID-19. Both conserved end residues are part of each CDR3. A D gene is named only where the DNA matches it firmly. Where a row states a size, it is once, few, many or the class of an expanded clone; other rows omit it.

d_gene: TRBD1
abundance: -
j_gene: TRBJ2-2
v_gene: TRBV5-1
CDR3aa: CARDRENTGELFF
CDR3nt: TGCGCCAGAGACAGGGAAAACACCGGGGAGCTGTTTTTT

d_gene: TRBD2
abundance: -
j_gene: TRBJ2-5
v_gene: TRBV5-4
CDR3aa: CASSLAAASGGLGETQYF
CDR3nt: TGTGCCAGCAGCTTGGCTGCGGCTAGCGGGGGTTTGGGAGAGACCCAGTACTTC

d_gene: -
abundance: -
j_gene: TRBJ1-4
v_gene: TRBV28
CDR3aa: CASSSTGPNEKLFF
CDR3nt: TGTGCCAGCAGTTCAACAGGGCCTAATGAAAAACTGTTTTTT

d_gene: TRBD2
abundance: once
j_gene: TRBJ2-2
v_gene: TRBV27
CDR3aa: CASSWGGGPPGELFF
CDR3nt: TGTGCCAGCAGTTGGGGCGGGGGGCCCCCCGGGGAGCTGTTTTTT

d_gene: TRBD1
abundance: -
j_gene: TRBJ2-2
v_gene: TRBV5-1
CDR3aa: CASSKGQGAVTGELFF
CDR3nt: TGCGCCAGCAGCAAGGGACAGGGGGCGGTCACCGGGGAGCTGTTTTTT

d_gene: -
abundance: -
j_gene: TRBJ1-1
v_gene: TRBV29-1
CDR3aa: CSVVEQDNTEAFF
CDR3nt: TGCAGCGTTGTTGAGCAGGATAACACTGAAGCTTTCTTT

d_gene: TRBD2
abundance: -
j_gene: TRBJ2-5
v_gene: TRBV7-2
CDR3aa: CASSLGLAVSRETQYF
CDR3nt: TGTGCCAGCAGCTTAGGACTAGCGGTTTCCCGAGAGACCCAGTACTTC

d_gene: TRBD1
abundance: -
j_gene: TRBJ2-7
v_gene: TRBV19
CDR3aa: CASRRGQGGPYEQYF
CDR3nt: TGTGCCAGTAGGAGAGGACAGGGAGGCCCCTACGAGCAGTACTTC

d_gene: -
abundance: -
j_gene: TRBJ2-1
v_gene: TRBV25-1
CDR3aa: CASSDPGENYNEQFF
CDR3nt: TGTGCCAGCAGTGACCCAGGGGAGAACTACAATGAGCAGTTCTTC

d_gene: -
abundance: -
j_gene: TRBJ1-1
v_gene: TRBV4-1
CDR3aa: CASSQDPRTEAFF
CDR3nt: TGCGCCAGCAGCCAAGATCCGAGGACTGAAGCTTTCTTT

d_gene: TRBD1
abundance: -
j_gene: TRBJ1-4
v_gene: TRBV28
CDR3aa: CASHLGGGEKLFF
CDR3nt: TGTGCCAGCCACTTAGGGGGCGGCGAAAAACTGTTTTTT

d_gene: -
abundance: -
j_gene: TRBJ1-5
v_gene: TRBV2
CDR3aa: CASSEEGGDNQPQHF
CDR3nt: TGTGCCAGCAGTGAAGAAGGGGGGGACAATCAGCCCCAGCATTTT

d_gene: TRBD1
abundance: -
j_gene: TRBJ1-5
v_gene: TRBV5-1
CDR3aa: CASSDGTGGRQPQHF
CDR3nt: TGCGCCAGCAGCGACGGGACAGGGGGCCGTCAGCCCCAGCATTTT

d_gene: TRBD1
abundance: -
j_gene: TRBJ1-5
v_gene: TRBV5-1
CDR3aa: CASSPDRGNQPQHF
CDR3nt: TGCGCCAGCAGCCCCGACAGGGGCAATCAGCCCCAGCATTTT

d_gene: TRBD1
abundance: -
j_gene: TRBJ2-3
v_gene: TRBV2
CDR3aa: CASSKHRDRGRDTQYF
CDR3nt: TGTGCCAGCAGCAAACACCGGGACAGGGGGCGAGATACGCAGTATTTT

d_gene: TRBD2
abundance: -
j_gene: TRBJ2-1
v_gene: TRBV7-6
CDR3aa: CASSLGGGRQFF
CDR3nt: TGTGCCAGCAGCTTAGGTGGCGGGAGGCAGTTCTTC

d_gene: TRBD2
abundance: -
j_gene: TRBJ2-1
v_gene: TRBV11-3
CDR3aa: CASSLGTSGTNEQFF
CDR3nt: TGTGCCAGCAGCTTAGGGACTAGCGGGACCAACGAGCAGTTCTTC

d_gene: TRBD2
abundance: -
j_gene: TRBJ2-1
v_gene: TRBV5-1
CDR3aa: CASSPPSGTSGESSYNEQFF
CDR3nt: TGCGCCAGCAGCCCGCCCTCCGGGACTAGCGGGGAGAGCTCCTACAATGAGCAGTTCTTC

d_gene: TRBD2
abundance: -
j_gene: TRBJ2-1
v_gene: TRBV7-3
CDR3aa: CASSPHPGTSSYNEQFF
CDR3nt: TGTGCCAGCAGCCCGCATCCCGGGACTAGCTCCTACAATGAGCAGTTCTTC

d_gene: -
abundance: once
j_gene: TRBJ1-1
v_gene: TRBV5-1
CDR3aa: CASRIDYTEAFF
CDR3nt: TGCGCCAGCAGAATTGACTACACTGAAGCTTTCTTT

d_gene: -
abundance: -
j_gene: TRBJ2-2
v_gene: TRBV7-2
CDR3aa: CASSLARGTGELFF
CDR3nt: TGTGCCAGCAGCTTAGCCAGGGGCACCGGGGAGCTGTTTTTT

d_gene: TRBD2
abundance: -
j_gene: TRBJ2-2
v_gene: TRBV18
CDR3aa: CASSPGTSGGTGELFF
CDR3nt: TGTGCCAGCTCACCCGGGACTAGCGGGGGCACCGGGGAGCTGTTTTTT